Below are 5 T cell receptor beta chains sequenced from a single sample in a study of blood T cell repertoires in COVID-19. Clones were read by immunoSEQ multiplex PCR, and TCRdb kept only the in-frame ones, dropping some. The repertoire has roughly 120,000 clones, around 78% of them found once; the top ten carry approximately 2.5%. Sequenced sample: peripheral blood. These receptors all come from a man between 70 and 80 years old with acute or convalescent COVID-19.

The genes are TRBV9 and TRBJ2-6; D perhaps matches TRBD2 (5 bases). CDR1 is SGDLS and CDR2 is YYNGEE in the germline V gene. This CDR3 is 17 amino acids long. Between the trimmed V and J ends, which lost 0 bases and 0 bases, there was a span of 10 bases. CDR3 sequence reads: CASSVDLGGSGANVLTF. CDR3 DNA: TGTGCCAGCAGCGTAGATCTAGGAGGCTCTGGGGCCAACGTCCTGACTTTC.

The CDR3 coding sequence is TGTGCCAGCAGACAGGTGCCTAATTCACCCCTCCACTTT. It yields the protein CASRQVPNSPLHF. This sequence joins TRBV25-1 and TRBJ1-6, with a weak D call TRBD1 (5 bases). The ends were cut back, 6 bases at V and 6 bases at J, with 9 bases in the middle. The CDR3 is 13 amino acids. Germline loops: CDR1 MGHDK, CDR2 SYGVNS.

J is TRBJ1-6 and V is TRBV7-3; weak D call: TRBD1 (5 bases). The CDR3 is 15 residues long. Germline V gene sequence: CDR1 SGHTA, CDR2 FQGTGA. Trimming shortened V by 1 base and J by 7 bases, and 11 bases separated the two germline ends. CDR3 nucleotides: TGTGCCAGCAGCTTAAGTCCGGGGGGAAATTCACCCCTCCACTTT. This translates into CASSLSPGGNSPLHF.

V is TRBV3-1 (or the pseudogene TRBV3-2) and J is TRBJ1-4; D is perhaps TRBD1 (5 bases). Trimming took off 5 bases at V and 8 bases at J, with 15 bases between the two ends. This CDR3 comprises 14 residues. From germline, CDR1 is LGHDT and CDR2 YNNKEL (reference sequence). The chain's CDR3 is CASSSSPQGEKLFF. The CDR3 DNA reads as TGTGCCAGCAGCTCAAGCCCCCAGGGCGAAAAACTGTTTTTT.

The J gene is TRBJ2-1, the V gene TRBV2, with 8 nucleotides matching TRBD2. This CDR3 comprises 13 residues. V shed 7 bases and J 8 bases; nucleotides not matched to a gene: 7. Germline CDR1 SNHLY, CDR2 FYNNEI. The DNA for the CDR3 is TGTGCCAGCAACCCGCGGGGGGTCGATGAGCAGTTCTTC. Its protein product is CASNPRGVDEQFF.